This T cell receptor (beta chain) stems from a study of T-cell memory formation after mild COVID-19 (dated by TCRdb to 2020 to 2022). For context, the study as a whole: TCR sequence clusters from the two donors were found to be largely donor specific. In a couple of donors, T-cell clones that expanded and contracted after mild COVID-19 were followed by sequencing TCRalpha and TCRbeta repertoires longitudinally. The cohort was made up of two young adult volunteers, one female and one male, who were previously healthy.

In its sample, this clonotype was seen a few times. Its antigen target is currently unknown. Within one base of it there is no much larger clone, and no base qualities were kept. What the work shows at the level of the full study, not this receptor alone: The second-wave clones that peaked on day 37 were not confirmed to be SARS-CoV-2 specific. Some responding clones were found in pre-infection memory, which suggests that pre-existing cross-reactive memory T cells took part in the SARS-CoV-2 response. Only two mild cases were covered by the study, and larger cohorts that include severe cases with pre-infection samples were considered necessary. Balanced CD4/CD8 phenotypes were observed for clones contracting from day 15 to 85, whereas a bias towards CD4+ was observed for a second wave of clones expanding from day 15 to 37. Contracting CD4+ clones were found mainly in CM and EM memory subsets, while CD8+ clones were enriched in EMRA.

TCRdb shows the sequencer as Illumina NovaSeq 6000. TCRalpha and TCRbeta cDNA libraries were constructed by 5'RACE with constant-segment primers, with sample barcodes and unique molecular identifiers being introduced. RNA was extracted from every sample with Trizol reagent. Libraries were amplified in two PCR steps, with a second sample barcode and Illumina TruSeq adapters added in the second step. Libraries were sequenced on an Illumina NovaSeq with 2 x 150 bp paired-end reads. The original methods were these. Demultiplexing of reads and collapsing into UMI-guided consensus sequences were performed with migec v1.2.7. Using mixcr v2.1.11, the UMI consensuses were aligned to TRA and TRB V and J templates and assembled into clonotypes. Clonotypes were classified as expanded or contracted when called significant by both edgeR and NoisET, with noise models trained on biological replicates. For edgeR calls, the thresholds were a false discovery rate-adjusted p below 0.01 and a log2 fold-change of 1. As an exploratory analysis of dynamics, max-normalized trajectories of the 1000 most abundant clonotypes were examined by PCA with hierarchical clustering. The CD4 or CD8 phenotype of responding clones was assigned using the separately sequenced CD4+ and CD8+ repertoires. TCRdb reran the public reads through fastp at Q25 and MiXCR, keeping productive beta chains. Every CDR3 protein is listed once, alongside the most common genes and DNA of its rows. For this entry, the V and J calls and clone size follow TCRdb and not the study's own pipeline. This sample holds roughly 310,000 distinct CDR3 sequences; less than 20% were observed only once. About a fifth of the sample is held by the ten biggest clonotypes.

A distance of 15 bases separates the germline ends of V and J, which lose 0 bases and 3 bases respectively. CDR1 and CDR2, looked up from the germline V gene, are LGHNA and YSLEER. The CDR3 numbers 17 residues from cysteine through phenylalanine. Left in the record is the CDR3 DNA by itself, 51 bases read in frame from the first base. Ficoll-Paque density gradient centrifugation was the method used to isolate PBMCs. The sequence joins TRBV4-3 to TRBJ1-5; TRBD1 is a possible D gene, resting on 6 matching bases. The sequence derives from a man between 18 and 35 years old who had mild COVID-19 (a few samples of this study predate the infection). The sample titles of this study are shuffled in the database, so cell type and time point are left out; the donor was told from shared clones. The sequenced sample consisted of PBMCs or a T cell subset sorted from them (not recorded which). The base sequence is TGCGCCAGCAGCCAAGATTGGACAGAGCCATACAATCAGCCCCAGCATTTT. Its coded protein is CASSQDWTEPYNQPQHF.